The next 16 T cell receptor beta chains were all read from a single sample in a study of blood T cell repertoires in COVID-19. Assay used: immunoSEQ multiplex PCR; TCRdb lists only in-frame clones, some missing. Here the sample spans about 220,000 clones, just over 85% being singletons. Sequences were obtained from PBMCs or T cells enriched from blood (not recorded which). The receptors stem from a middle-aged woman with acute COVID-19.

CDR3 bases: TGCAGCGTTGGGGGAGGGGTCCAAGGATATGAAGCTTTCTTT. Translated, it gives CSVGGGVQGYEAFF. V gene TRBV29-1 combines with J gene TRBJ1-1, with a weak D call TRBD1 (5 bases). CDR3 size: 14 residues. Trimming stripped 4 bases from V and 7 bases from J, with 19 bases between. Germline V lookup: CDR1 SQVTM, CDR2 ANQGSEA.

The chain carries TRBV7-9 and TRBJ1-2; 8 nucleotides agree with TRBD1. This CDR3 is 15 amino acids long. Germline assignment: CDR1 SEHNR and CDR2 FQNEAQ (reference sequence). V shed 3 bases, J shed 4 bases, and the junction held 7 bases outside the gene matches. In nucleotides, the CDR3 is TGTGCCAGCAGCTTTGTCCAGGGGGCCGGCTATGGCTACACCTTC. Its protein product is CASSFVQGAGYGYTF.

This chain connects TRBV11-2 to TRBJ2-3; 7 positions match TRBD1. V trimming: 5 bases; J trimming: 9 bases; junction bases outside the gene matches: 11. Germline V lookup: CDR1 SGHAT, CDR2 FQNNGV. CDR3 length equals 14 residues. The CDR3 nucleotides are TGTGCCAGCAGCCCGCGGACAGGCCCCCAAACGCAGTATTTT. This sequence encodes CASSPRTGPQTQYF. Combining the CDR3 with reference TRBV11-2 and TRBJ2-3 gives the whole variable domain EAGVAQSPRYKIIEKRQSVAFWCNPISGHATLYWYQQILGQGPKLLIQFQNNGVVDDSQLPKDRFSAERLKGVDSTLKIQPAKLEDSAVYLCASSPRTGPQTQYFGPGTRLTVL.

The CDR3 protein is CASSESPDRGLRNEQFF. DNA of the CDR3: TGCGCCAGCAGTGAGTCTCCGGACAGGGGGCTTCGCAATGAGCAGTTCTTC. The chain is built from TRBV10-1 and TRBJ2-1, with 11 bases matching TRBD1. The V gene's germline CDR1 is WNHNN and CDR2 SYGVQD (reference sequence). The ends lost 0 bases at V and 6 bases at J; junction bases unmatched: 7. The CDR3 is 17 amino acids.

This chain uses TRBV11-2 with TRBJ1-2, with D hard to call. The CDR3 consists of 14 residues. Germline V lookup: CDR1 SGHAT, CDR2 FQNNGV. The V end was cut by 1 base, the J end by 6 bases, with 12 bases between. CDR3 residues: CASSLVRNSDGYTF. The DNA of the CDR3 is TGTGCCAGCAGCTTAGTCCGCAACAGTGATGGCTACACCTTC.

V is TRBV5-1 and J is TRBJ2-6, with 8 bases that match TRBD2. The V segment lost 1 base and the J segment 0 bases; nucleotides outside the gene matches: 12. Germline V gene lookup returns CDR1 SGHRS and CDR2 YFSETQ. CDR3 length: 20 amino acids. The DNA of the CDR3 is TGCGCCAGCAGCTTGTGGACCGCCAGCGGGGGTACCTCTGGGGCCAACGTCCTGACTTTC. It codes for CASSLWTASGGTSGANVLTF.

This clone was recorded once. This chain uses TRBV5-1 with TRBJ2-3, with 9 bases fitting TRBD2. The CDR3 has 16 residues. Germline-derived CDR1 and CDR2 are SGHRS and YFSETQ. Germline trimming cut 3 bases from V and 2 bases from J; bases unmatched to any gene: 7. CDR3 in DNA: TGCGCCAGCAGCTGGCTAGCGGGGATCACCACAGATACGCAGTATTTT. It is translated as CASSWLAGITTDTQYF. Looking up the rest from reference TRBV5-1 and TRBJ2-3 gives the full variable domain: KAGVTQTPRYLIKTRGQQVTLSCSPISGHRSVSWYQQTPGQGLQFLFEYFSETQRNKGNFPGRFSGRQFSNSRSEMNVSTLELGDSALYLCASSWLAGITTDTQYFGPGTRLTVL.

CDR3 bases: TGTGCCAGCAGCTTAAACGCGGGTTCTAAGACAGATACGCAGTATTTT. It specifies CASSLNAGSKTDTQYF. The gene calls are TRBV7-9 and TRBJ2-3; D possibly corresponds to TRBD2 (5 bases). V was shortened by 2 bases and J by 3 bases, with 15 bases between the two germline ends. The CDR3 contains 16 residues. Looked up from germline, CDR1 is SEHNR and CDR2 is FQNEAQ (reference sequence).

This rearrangement joins TRBV3-1 (or the pseudogene TRBV3-2) to TRBJ2-5, with 10 bases identical to TRBD1. With 5 bases clipped from V and 5 bases from J, the junction kept 5 bases outside the gene matches. Germline V gives CDR1 LGHDT, CDR2 YNNKEL (reference sequence). This CDR3 has 14 residues. In nucleotides, the CDR3 is TGTGCCAGCAGCTTGACAGGGGGCGGTGAGACCCAGTACTTC. It is translated as CASSLTGGGETQYF.

This chain connects TRBV30 to TRBJ1-1; 8 nucleotides align to TRBD1. The germline V gene encodes CDR1 GTSNPN and CDR2 SVGIG (reference sequence). The CDR3 length is 12 residues. Trimming removed 7 bases from V and 5 bases from J; junction bases left unmatched: 6. CDR3 sequence (DNA): TGTGCCTTCTTCAGGGGGCGAACTGAAGCTTTCTTT. Translating gives CAFFRGRTEAFF.

The J gene is TRBJ1-6, the V gene TRBV19, with 7 positions matching TRBD1. CDR3 length: 17 amino acids. The V gene end was trimmed by 1 base and the J gene end by 5 bases; junction bases not matched to a gene: 8. Germline V gene data show CDR1 as LNHDA and CDR2 as SQIVND (reference sequence). DNA for the CDR3: TGTGCCAGTAGTATAGTCGGCGGGACAGTCAATAATTCACCCCTCCACTTT. Translation gives CASSIVGGTVNNSPLHF.

V and J are TRBV27 and TRBJ2-2; no clear D gene. Germline assignment: CDR1 MNHEY and CDR2 SMNVEV (reference sequence). CDR3 length equals 14 residues. The ends were cut back, 3 bases at V and 4 bases at J, with 9 bases in the middle. CDR3: CASSFTVITGELFF. In DNA, the CDR3 is TGTGCCAGCAGTTTTACAGTTATCACCGGGGAGCTGTTTTTT.

The gene calls are TRBV13 and TRBJ1-4; 9 nucleotides line up with TRBD1. Trimming at V came to 5 bases and at J to 12 bases, leaving 16 bases not matched to a gene. The V gene's germline CDR1 is PRHDT and CDR2 FYEKMQ (reference sequence). The CDR3 runs to 16 residues. CDR3 sequence reads: CASSANLGQGVNQLFF. The CDR3 region has the DNA TGTGCCAGCAGCGCAAATCTGGGACAGGGAGTTAACCAACTGTTTTTT.

CDR3 protein: CSVPNGAGELFF. Here the CDR3 DNA reads TGCAGCGTCCCCAACGGGGCCGGGGAGCTGTTTTTT. This rearrangement joins TRBV29-1 to TRBJ2-2; a weak D match, TRBD2 (5 bases). With 6 bases removed from V and 6 bases from J, the gap between germline ends came to 11 bases. This CDR3 is built from 12 residues. Germline V gene lookup returns CDR1 SQVTM and CDR2 ANQGSEA.

The chain links TRBV7-6 to TRBJ1-2; the match to TRBD1 covers 7 bases. In germline, CDR1 is SGHVS, CDR2 FNYEAQ. J gave up 3 bases and V 5 bases, and 3 bases lay outside the gene matches. The CDR3 has 13 amino acids. CDR3 nucleotides: TGTGCCAGCAGCCCAGGGACAGACTATGGCTACACCTTC. Translated: CASSPGTDYGYTF.

The chain joins TRBV30 to TRBJ1-3; maybe TRBD1 (6 bases). V dropped 1 base and J dropped 1 base, with 14 bases sitting between them. Per the germline V gene, CDR1 is GTSNPN and CDR2 is SVGIG (reference sequence). The CDR3 is 16 amino acids. The CDR3 nucleotides are TGTGCCTGGAGTGCCACAAGGACAGTTTCTGGAAACACCATATATTTT. This translates into CAWSATRTVSGNTIYF.